This is a list of T cell receptor beta chains from one sample in a study of shared clonotypes between healthy human individuals. Clones were read by immunoSEQ multiplex PCR, and TCRdb kept only the in-frame ones, dropping some. The sample consists of over 2,000,000 clones, around 93% of them appearing once. Sequencing was carried out using naive CD8+ T cells from PBMCs. Receptors were obtained from a man between 18 and 29 years old in good health. Some clones in this sample may be carry-over from other donors' samples. Both conserved end residues are part of each CDR3. D genes are given only for firm matches. The listing skips clone size in some rows; elsewhere it reads once, few, many or a size class.

D gene: TRBD1; J gene: TRBJ2-7; clone size: .; V gene: TRBV6-1; CDR3 DNA: TGTGCCAGTGGGGCAGGGGGAAAGTACGAGCAGTACTTC; CDR3 protein: CASGAGGKYEQYF
D gene: TRBD1; J gene: TRBJ2-5; clone size: once; V gene: TRBV28; CDR3 DNA: TGTGCCAGCAGAGGACAGGGATTTTGGTCCCAAGAGACCCAGTACTTC; CDR3 protein: CASRGQGFWSQETQYF
D gene: TRBD1; J gene: TRBJ2-5; clone size: .; V gene: TRBV4-2; CDR3 DNA: TGTGCCAGCAGCCAAGATGGTTGGACAGGGGCGATAGAAGAGACCCAGTACTTC; CDR3 protein: CASSQDGWTGAIEETQYF
D gene: TRBD1; J gene: TRBJ2-3; clone size: .; V gene: TRBV19; CDR3 DNA: TGTGCCAGTAGTATCGGGACAGGTAGCACAGATACGCAGTATTTT; CDR3 protein: CASSIGTGSTDTQYF
D gene: .; J gene: TRBJ1-4; clone size: .; V gene: TRBV10-3; CDR3 DNA: TGTGCCATCAGTGAGTCTTCGGCAACTAATGAAAAACTGTTTTTT; CDR3 protein: CAISESSATNEKLFF
D gene: TRBD1; J gene: TRBJ1-5; clone size: once; V gene: TRBV5-1; CDR3 DNA: TGCGCCAGCAGCATAAGGACAGGGGGCGATCAGCCCCAGCATTTT; CDR3 protein: CASSIRTGGDQPQHF
D gene: .; J gene: TRBJ2-7; clone size: once; V gene: TRBV7-9; CDR3 DNA: TGTGCCAGCAGCCCCACGGGTGGGAACGAGCAGTACTTC; CDR3 protein: CASSPTGGNEQYF
D gene: TRBD2; J gene: TRBJ2-3; clone size: .; V gene: TRBV7-9; CDR3 DNA: TGTGCCAACTCCCTGAGCGGGAGTACGGGAGATACGCAGTATTTT; CDR3 protein: CANSLSGSTGDTQYF
D gene: .; J gene: TRBJ1-1; clone size: .; V gene: TRBV30; CDR3 DNA: TGTGCCTGGTCCCCGGATAGCAGGGGAGGCACTGAAGCTTTCTTT; CDR3 protein: CAWSPDSRGGTEAFF
D gene: .; J gene: TRBJ1-1; clone size: .; V gene: TRBV9; CDR3 DNA: TGTGCCAGCAGCGTAGCCGGAAGTGGAACTGAAGCTTTCTTT; CDR3 protein: CASSVAGSGTEAFF
D gene: .; J gene: TRBJ1-1; clone size: few; V gene: TRBV7-3; CDR3 DNA: TGTGCCAGCAGCGAGGACCGGAACACTGAAGCTTTCTTT; CDR3 protein: CASSEDRNTEAFF
D gene: .; J gene: TRBJ1-2; clone size: .; V gene: TRBV6-6; CDR3 DNA: TGTGCCAGCAGTTACGAAGGGGGGTGGGGTGGCTACACCTTC; CDR3 protein: CASSYEGGWGGYTF
D gene: TRBD1; J gene: TRBJ2-7; clone size: .; V gene: TRBV6-1; CDR3 DNA: TGTGCCAGCAGGGGGGTCGGACAGGGGCACCACGAGCAGTACTTC; CDR3 protein: CASRGVGQGHHEQYF
D gene: .; J gene: TRBJ2-2; clone size: .; V gene: TRBV9; CDR3 DNA: TGTGCCAGCAGCGTAGCTACCCGGCCTCCCCTCACCGGGGAGCTGTTTTTT; CDR3 protein: CASSVATRPPLTGELFF
D gene: TRBD1; J gene: TRBJ2-4; clone size: .; V gene: TRBV11-2; CDR3 DNA: TGTGCCAGCAGACTAAGACAGGGGATGAAGGAAAACATTCAGTACTTC; CDR3 protein: CASRLRQGMKENIQYF
D gene: .; J gene: TRBJ1-5; clone size: .; V gene: TRBV19; CDR3 DNA: TGTGCCAGTAGTATCTTTGAAAGAGCAAATCAGCCCCAGCATTTT; CDR3 protein: CASSIFERANQPQHF
D gene: TRBD2; J gene: TRBJ2-3; clone size: .; V gene: TRBV4-2; CDR3 DNA: TGTGCCAGCAGGGAACGGGGGGTAACGACAGATACGCAGTATTTT; CDR3 protein: CASRERGVTTDTQYF
D gene: .; J gene: TRBJ2-7; clone size: .; V gene: TRBV13; CDR3 DNA: TGTGCCAGCAGCCGCAACCCGGACTATATAGAGCAGTACTTC; CDR3 protein: CASSRNPDYIEQYF
D gene: TRBD2; J gene: TRBJ2-7; clone size: .; V gene: TRBV6-5; CDR3 DNA: TGTGCCAGCAGTTCTCCTCCCAGCGGGAACTACGAGCAGTACTTC; CDR3 protein: CASSSPPSGNYEQYF
D gene: TRBD1; J gene: TRBJ1-1; clone size: .; V gene: TRBV19; CDR3 DNA: TGTGCCAGTAGTGACACAGGGGCAGGCACTGAAGCTTTCTTT; CDR3 protein: CASSDTGAGTEAFF
D gene: .; J gene: TRBJ1-1; clone size: .; V gene: TRBV27; CDR3 DNA: TGTGCCTCTGGGGGGTTGAACACTGAAGCTTTCTTT; CDR3 protein: CASGGLNTEAFF
D gene: .; J gene: TRBJ2-2; clone size: .; V gene: TRBV6-5; CDR3 DNA: TGTGCCAGCAGTTACTCAGGGGGTGCCGGGGAGCTGTTTTTT; CDR3 protein: CASSYSGGAGELFF
D gene: TRBD1; J gene: TRBJ1-5; clone size: .; V gene: TRBV19; CDR3 DNA: TGTGCCAGTAGTGTAACAGGGGTTAGCAATCAGCCCCAGCATTTT; CDR3 protein: CASSVTGVSNQPQHF
D gene: .; J gene: TRBJ1-1; clone size: .; V gene: TRBV19; CDR3 DNA: TGTGCCAGTAGTCTAGGACGGAACACTGAAGCTTTCTTT; CDR3 protein: CASSLGRNTEAFF
D gene: .; J gene: TRBJ2-7; clone size: .; V gene: TRBV27; CDR3 DNA: TGTGCCAGCAGTTTTCAGGGTATGAACGAGCAATACTTC; CDR3 protein: CASSFQGMNEQYF
D gene: TRBD1; J gene: TRBJ1-2; clone size: .; V gene: TRBV6-1; CDR3 DNA: TGTGCCAGCATGGGAGTCCGGGACAGGAACTATGGCTACACCTTC; CDR3 protein: CASMGVRDRNYGYTF
D gene: .; J gene: TRBJ1-4; clone size: .; V gene: TRBV7-9; CDR3 DNA: TGTGCCATCCCAGGGCTCGGTGAAAAACTGTTTTTT; CDR3 protein: CAIPGLGEKLFF
D gene: TRBD2; J gene: TRBJ2-3; clone size: .; V gene: TRBV13; CDR3 DNA: TGTGCCAGCAGAAGACTAGCGGGAGTTCTAACAGCAGCAGATACGCAGTATTTT; CDR3 protein: CASRRLAGVLTAADTQYF
D gene: .; J gene: TRBJ2-1; clone size: .; V gene: TRBV7-9; CDR3 DNA: TGTGCCAGCAGCTTAGCGAGCAGTGAGCAGTTCTTC; CDR3 protein: CASSLASSEQFF
D gene: .; J gene: TRBJ1-2; clone size: .; V gene: TRBV6-5; CDR3 DNA: TGTGCCAGCAGGCCTAACAGGGTCTATGGCTACACCTTC; CDR3 protein: CASRPNRVYGYTF
D gene: .; J gene: TRBJ2-3; clone size: .; V gene: TRBV4-1; CDR3 DNA: TGCGCCAGCGGGCTGAGGGTGGTTACAGATACGCAGTATTTT; CDR3 protein: CASGLRVVTDTQYF
D gene: .; J gene: TRBJ2-7; clone size: .; V gene: TRBV28; CDR3 DNA: TGTGCCAGCAGGCCTGGACATCCCTCCTACGAGCAGTACTTC; CDR3 protein: CASRPGHPSYEQYF
D gene: .; J gene: TRBJ2-5; clone size: .; V gene: TRBV5-6; CDR3 DNA: TGTGCCAGCAGCTTGGCGGGTGGGTTGATGGAGACCCAGTACTTC; CDR3 protein: CASSLAGGLMETQYF
D gene: TRBD2; J gene: TRBJ2-5; clone size: .; V gene: TRBV6-1; CDR3 DNA: TGTGCCAGCAGTGCCGGACTAGCGGGAGGGCTGGGGGGTGAGACCCAGTACTTC; CDR3 protein: CASSAGLAGGLGGETQYF
D gene: .; J gene: TRBJ1-5; clone size: .; V gene: TRBV5-8; CDR3 DNA: TGTGCCAGCAACCCCGGAGTGCCCCAGCATTTT; CDR3 protein: CASNPGVPQHF
D gene: TRBD2; J gene: TRBJ2-7; clone size: .; V gene: TRBV5-8; CDR3 DNA: TGTGCCAGCAGCGACGGGGGGGCGCGGGCTAGCGTCTCCTACGAGCAGTACTTC; CDR3 protein: CASSDGGARASVSYEQYF
D gene: .; J gene: TRBJ2-5; clone size: .; V gene: TRBV9; CDR3 DNA: TGTGCCAGCAGCGTATGGGCAGGGGTCGACCAAGAGACCCAGTACTTC; CDR3 protein: CASSVWAGVDQETQYF
D gene: .; J gene: TRBJ2-5; clone size: .; V gene: TRBV9; CDR3 DNA: TGTGCCAGCAGCCCGTCGCGCACTAGGGAGACCCAGTACTTC; CDR3 protein: CASSPSRTRETQYF
D gene: .; J gene: TRBJ1-5; clone size: .; V gene: TRBV27; CDR3 DNA: TGTGCCAGCAGTGCATTAAGAGCATATAGCAATCAGCCCCAGCATTTT; CDR3 protein: CASSALRAYSNQPQHF